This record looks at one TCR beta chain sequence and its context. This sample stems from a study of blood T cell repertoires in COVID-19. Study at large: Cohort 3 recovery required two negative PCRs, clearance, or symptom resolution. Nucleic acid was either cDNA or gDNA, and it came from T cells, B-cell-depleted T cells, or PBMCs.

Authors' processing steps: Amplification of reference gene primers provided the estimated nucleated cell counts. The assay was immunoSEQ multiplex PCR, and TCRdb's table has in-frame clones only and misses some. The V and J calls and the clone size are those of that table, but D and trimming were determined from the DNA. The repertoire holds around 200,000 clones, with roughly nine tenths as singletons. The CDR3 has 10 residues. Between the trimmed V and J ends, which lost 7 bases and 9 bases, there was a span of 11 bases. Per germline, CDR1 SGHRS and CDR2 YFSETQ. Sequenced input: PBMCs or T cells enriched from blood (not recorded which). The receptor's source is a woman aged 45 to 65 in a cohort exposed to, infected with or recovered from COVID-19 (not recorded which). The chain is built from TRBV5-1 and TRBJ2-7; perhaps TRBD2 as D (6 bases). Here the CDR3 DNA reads TGCGCCAGCCAAGGGACTTGGCAGTACTTC. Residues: CASQGTWQYF.